This TCR beta chain was observed in a study of shared clonotypes between healthy human individuals. In the study overall: Three CD4 naive, three CD4 memory, two CD8 naive and one CD8 memory plate were used per donor.

Genomic DNA from each subset was divided evenly over several immunoSEQ plates. Data came from immunoSEQ multiplex PCR; TCRdb stores just in-frame clones and leaves some out. The table lists approximately 1,500,000 clones, 95% to 99% of them singletons. In regard to this clone: Its antigen is unknown.

General study findings and limits: Limited genetic and exposure-history diversity came from having few donors. Rarefaction revealed incomplete sorted-subset sequencing despite large depth.

The specimen sequenced was naive CD4+ T cells sorted from blood. The subset here: CD45RA+ positively selected. The sequence derives from a man in his thirties or forties in good health.

The CDR3 region is CASRWDFSSGANVLTF. The CDR3, as DNA: TGTGCCAGCAGGTGGGACTTTAGCTCTGGGGCCAACGTCCTGACTTTC. The chain joins TRBV11-2 to TRBJ2-6, with a tentative D call TRBD2 (6 bases). Germline V gene sequence: CDR1 SGHAT, CDR2 FQNNGV. There are 16 residues in the CDR3. V was trimmed by 6 bases and J by 0 bases, leaving 12 bases between them.